This record concerns one T cell receptor beta chain sequence. Some clones are missing from TCRdb's copy, which holds only in-frame ones; the method was immunoSEQ multiplex PCR. The repertoire has under 150,000 clones, approximately 94% of them found once; the top ten carry approximately 5%. This sample was taken from a study of T cell responses to AZD1222 COVID-19 vaccine. Trimming stripped 6 bases from V and 0 bases from J, with 10 bases between. CDR3 length: 14 residues. From germline, CDR1 is SGDLS and CDR2 YYNGEE. Material: peripheral blood, obtained on day 0 of AZD1222 vaccination. This sequence originates from an adult in good health. The chain employs TRBV9 and TRBJ1-3; a weak D match, TRBD1 (5 bases). CDR3 amino acids: CASNGGDSGNTIYF. The CDR3 bases are TGTGCCAGCAACGGGGGGGACTCTGGAAACACCATATATTTT.